The T cell receptor beta chain under discussion was sequenced for a study of sequential checkpoint blockade in melanoma. TCRdb keeps only in-frame clones here, not all; method: immunoSEQ multiplex PCR. The sample lists roughly 36,000 clones, over 30% occurring once. This clone was recorded a few times. The germline V and J ends were trimmed by 3 bases and 8 bases, with 10 bases remaining between them. The germline V gene has CDR1 SGHDN and CDR2 FVKESK. The CDR3 is made up of 12 amino acids. Indicated treatment: randomized to nivolumab then ipilimumab (arm A) or the reverse (arm B). The sequence derives from a human donor with melanoma. This chain uses TRBV14 with TRBJ1-2; D gene unclear. The material was tumor tissue (inferred from file names), obtained from a patient given nivolumab and ipilimumab in sequence. The CDR3: CASSHEGLGYTF. The CDR3 DNA sequence: TGTGCCAGCAGCCATGAAGGGTTGGGCTACACCTTC.